The 4 T cell receptor beta chains presented below share a single source sample, sequenced in a study of blood T cell repertoires in COVID-19. Clones were read by immunoSEQ multiplex PCR, and TCRdb kept only the in-frame ones, dropping some. Here the sample spans 490,000 or so clones, approximately 91% being singletons. Sequenced: PBMCs or T cells enriched from blood (not recorded which). The source is a woman aged 55-75 years who had recovered from COVID-19.

The chain couples TRBV18 to TRBJ2-3; D is perhaps TRBD1 (6 bases). Germline V CDR1 and CDR2: KGHSH, LQKENI. The CDR3 sequence is 18 residues long. V lost 2 bases, J lost 2 bases, and 20 bases lay in between. In DNA, the CDR3 is TGTGCCAGCTCACCAACCATTACGGGACAAAAGATCACAGATACGCAGTATTTT. Residues: CASSPTITGQKITDTQYF.

The CDR3 nucleotides read TGCGCCAGCTCCAGCCTGGGACTAGCGAACACCGGGGAGCTGTTTTTT. Its translation is CASSSLGLANTGELFF. The V gene is TRBV5-1, the J gene TRBJ2-2; 8 nucleotides match TRBD2. CDR3 length: 16 residues. Germline CDR1 and CDR2: SGHRS and YFSETQ. Losses at the gene ends were 7 bases for V and 0 bases for J; bases not matched to a gene: 8.

This clone was observed a handful of times. The V and J genes are TRBV4-1 and TRBJ2-4; 8 nucleotides line up with TRBD1. This CDR3 region has 19 residues. Germline V gene sequence: CDR1 MGHRA, CDR2 YSYEKL. J gave up 0 bases and V 3 bases, and 13 bases lay outside the gene matches. For the CDR3, the DNA is TGCGCCAGCAGCCAGGCAGGGACAGGCTCCGATGTAGCCAAAAACATTCAGTACTTC. It codes for CASSQAGTGSDVAKNIQYF.

The chain couples TRBV30 to TRBJ1-1, with a tentative D call TRBD1 (5 bases). The germline CDR1 and CDR2 sequences are GTSNPN and SVGIG (reference sequence). Deletions cut 4 bases from V and 3 bases from J, with 18 bases between. The CDR3 loop spans 15 amino acids. CDR3 protein: CAWTRGGARDTEAFF. The CDR3 DNA sequence: TGTGCCTGGACCCGTGGAGGGGCGAGGGACACTGAAGCTTTCTTT. The full variable domain, completed using reference TRBV30 and TRBJ1-1, is SQTIHQWPATLVQPVGSPLSLECTVEGTSNPNLYWYRQAAGRGLQLLFYSVGIGQISSEVPQNLSASRPQDRQFILSSKKLLLSDSGFYLCAWTRGGARDTEAFFGQGTRLTVV.